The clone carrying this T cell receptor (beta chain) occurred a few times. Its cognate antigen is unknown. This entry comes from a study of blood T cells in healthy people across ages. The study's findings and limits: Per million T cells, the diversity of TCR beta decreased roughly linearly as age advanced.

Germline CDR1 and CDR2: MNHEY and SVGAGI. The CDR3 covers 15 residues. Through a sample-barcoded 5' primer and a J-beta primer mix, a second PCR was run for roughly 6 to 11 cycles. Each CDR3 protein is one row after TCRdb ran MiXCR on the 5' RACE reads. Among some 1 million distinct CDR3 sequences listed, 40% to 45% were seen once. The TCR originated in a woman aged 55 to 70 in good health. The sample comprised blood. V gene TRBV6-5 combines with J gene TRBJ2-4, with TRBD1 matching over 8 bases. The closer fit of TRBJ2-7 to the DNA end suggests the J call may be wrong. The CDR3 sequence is CASSYSDRGGYEQYF. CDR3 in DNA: TGTGCCAGCAGTTACTCCGACAGGGGAGGTTACGAGCAGTACTTC.